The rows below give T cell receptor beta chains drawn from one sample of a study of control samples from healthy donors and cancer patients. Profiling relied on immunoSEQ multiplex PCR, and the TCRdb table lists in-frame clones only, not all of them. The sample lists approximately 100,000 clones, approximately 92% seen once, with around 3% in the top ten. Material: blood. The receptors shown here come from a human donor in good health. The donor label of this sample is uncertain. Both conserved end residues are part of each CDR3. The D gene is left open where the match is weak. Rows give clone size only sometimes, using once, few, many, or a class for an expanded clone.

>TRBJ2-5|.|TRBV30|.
TGTGCCTGGAGTATAGGGGGCCAAGAGACCCAGTACTTC
CAWSIGGQETQYF
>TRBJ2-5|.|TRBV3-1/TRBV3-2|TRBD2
TGTGCCAGCAGCCCCTTTGAAGCGGGGGGGTATCCGGAGACCCAGTACTTC
CASSPFEAGGYPETQYF
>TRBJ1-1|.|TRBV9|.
TGTGCCAGCAGCCCCCCGGGGTCCCTGAACACTGAAGCTTTCTTT
CASSPPGSLNTEAFF
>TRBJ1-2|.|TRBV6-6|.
TGTGCCAGCAGTTACAGCCAGGGGAACACCTTC
CASSYSQGNTF
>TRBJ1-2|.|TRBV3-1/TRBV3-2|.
TGTGCCAGCAGCCAAGTGGGCGGTTTTTCTAACTATGGCTACACCTTC
CASSQVGGFSNYGYTF
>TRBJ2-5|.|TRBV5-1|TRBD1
TGCGCCAGCAGCTTGGGGGCCGGGACAGGGGGCGGAGAGACCCAGTACTTC
CASSLGAGTGGGETQYF
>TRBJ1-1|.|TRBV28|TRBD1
TGTGCCAGCAGACCGGGACAGATGAACACTGAAGCTTTCTTT
CASRPGQMNTEAFF
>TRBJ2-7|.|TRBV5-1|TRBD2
TGCGCCAGCTGTCGGGGGGACTCCTACGAGCAGTACTTC
CASCRGDSYEQYF
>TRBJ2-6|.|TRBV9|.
TGTGCCAGCAGCGTAGGGGGTGCTGGGGCCAACGTCCTGACTTTC
CASSVGGAGANVLTF
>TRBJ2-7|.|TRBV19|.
TGTGCCAGTAGTATTAGCATGGGCCCGGCTGGGGAGCAGTACTTC
CASSISMGPAGEQYF
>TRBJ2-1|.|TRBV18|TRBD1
TGTGCCAGCTCACTCCGGGACAGCGCCTACAATGAGCAGTTCTTC
CASSLRDSAYNEQFF
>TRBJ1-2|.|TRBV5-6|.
TGTGCCAGCAGCTTGGTTTTCAGGGGCGAAAACTATGGCTACACCTTC
CASSLVFRGENYGYTF
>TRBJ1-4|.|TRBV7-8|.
TGTGCCAGCAGCTTAGTTACGGGGGGAGTTGAAAAACTGTTTTTT
CASSLVTGGVEKLFF
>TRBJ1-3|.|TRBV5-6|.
TGTGCCAGCAGCTTGGTATCCGGGGCTGGAAACACCATATATTTT
CASSLVSGAGNTIYF
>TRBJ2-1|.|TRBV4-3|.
TGCGCCAGCAGCCAAGATACGCGTGGAGAGCAGTTCTTC
CASSQDTRGEQFF
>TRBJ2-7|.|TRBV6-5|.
TGTGCCAGCCAAGAGTTACCAGGGAACGGCGAGCAGTACTTC
CASQELPGNGEQYF
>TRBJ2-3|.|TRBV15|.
TGTGCCACCAGCAGGCCCCTCCGGGGAGATACGCAGTATTTT
CATSRPLRGDTQYF
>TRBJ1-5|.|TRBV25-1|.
TGTGCCAGCAGTGCAGGACAGAGCAACTCTAATCAGCCCCAGCATTTT
CASSAGQSNSNQPQHF
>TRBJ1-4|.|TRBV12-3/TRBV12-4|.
TGTGCCAGCAGTTTCTCGGCTAATGGAAAACTGTTTTTT
CASSFSANGKLFF
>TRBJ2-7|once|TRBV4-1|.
TGCGCCAGCAGCCAAGTAGACAGTCTCTACGAGCAGTACTTC
CASSQVDSLYEQYF
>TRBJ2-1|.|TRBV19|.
TGTGCCAGTAGTATCTGGTCGGGCAATGAGCAGTTCTTC
CASSIWSGNEQFF
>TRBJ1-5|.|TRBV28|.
TGTGCCAGCCGCCGCGAGGGTTACAATCAGCCCCAGCATTTT
CASRREGYNQPQHF
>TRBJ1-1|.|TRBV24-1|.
TGTGCCACCAGTGAAAGCCGAATTGGGGCTGAAGCTTTCTTT
CATSESRIGAEAFF
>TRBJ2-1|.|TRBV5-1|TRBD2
TGCGCCAGCGAGGGCGGGGGGCCCAATGAGCAGTTCTTC
CASEGGGPNEQFF
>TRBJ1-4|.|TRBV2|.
TGTGCCAGCATTGGCAGGGCTAATGAAAAACTGTTTTTT
CASIGRANEKLFF
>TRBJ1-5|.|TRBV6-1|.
TGTGCCAGCAGTGAAGGGCCAGGTTGGAATCAGCCCCAGCATTTT
CASSEGPGWNQPQHF
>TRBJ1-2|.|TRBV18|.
TGTGCCAGCTCGCCTGGACCTACCCCCTATGGCTACACCTTC
CASSPGPTPYGYTF
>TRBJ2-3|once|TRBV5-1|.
TGCGCCAGCAGCTCGGGAGATACGCAGTATTTT
CASSSGDTQYF
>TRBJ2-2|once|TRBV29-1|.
TGCAGCGCCCAGGGCCCCGGGGAGCTGTTTTTT
CSAQGPGELFF
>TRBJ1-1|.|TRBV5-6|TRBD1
TGTGCCAGCAGCTTGGAAGTGGGGGTGGGACAGAGGTCGGACACTGAAGCTTTCTTT
CASSLEVGVGQRSDTEAFF
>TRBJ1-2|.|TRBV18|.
TGTGCCAGCTCACCAACAGGGAGTAACTATGGCTACACCTTC
CASSPTGSNYGYTF
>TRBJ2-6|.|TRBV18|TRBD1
TGTGCCAGCTCACCAAGGGACAGTTTAGTGGTGAGTGGGGCCAACGTCCTGACTTTC
CASSPRDSLVVSGANVLTF
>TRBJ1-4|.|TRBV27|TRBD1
TGTGCCAGCAGGAAAGGACAGGGTAATGAAAAACTGTTTTTT
CASRKGQGNEKLFF
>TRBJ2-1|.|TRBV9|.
TGTGCCAGCAGCGTAGCCGGGGATGAGCAGTTCTTC
CASSVAGDEQFF
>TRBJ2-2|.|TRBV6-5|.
TGTGCCAGTATCGCGGGGAAACGTGGAACCGGGGAGCTGTTTTTT
CASIAGKRGTGELFF
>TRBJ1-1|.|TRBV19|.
TGTGCCAGTACTCGACAGTCTGGGACTGAAGCTTTCTTT
CASTRQSGTEAFF
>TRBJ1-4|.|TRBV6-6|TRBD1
TGTGCCAGCAGGAAATACGGACAGGGAAACGAAAAACTGTTTTTT
CASRKYGQGNEKLFF
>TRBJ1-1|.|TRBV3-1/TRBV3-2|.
TGTGCCAGCAGCTACCTAAGTAGGAACACTGAAGCTTTCTTT
CASSYLSRNTEAFF
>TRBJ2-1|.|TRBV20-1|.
TGCAGTGCTAAGGACAGCGGTGAGCAGTTCTTC
CSAKDSGEQFF
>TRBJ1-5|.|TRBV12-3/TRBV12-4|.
TGTGCCAGCAGTCTCTATAGCAATCAGCCCCAGCATTTT
CASSLYSNQPQHF
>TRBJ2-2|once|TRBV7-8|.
TGTGCCAGCAGCTTGGGCCGCTTGACCGGGGAGCTGTTTTTT
CASSLGRLTGELFF
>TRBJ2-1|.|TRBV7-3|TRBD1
TGTGCCAGCAGCCGTCCCGGGACAGGGAGCAATGAGCAGTTCTTC
CASSRPGTGSNEQFF
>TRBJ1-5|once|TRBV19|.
TGTGCCAGTAGTAGCTCGGGACACGGTCAGCCCCAGCATTTT
CASSSSGHGQPQHF
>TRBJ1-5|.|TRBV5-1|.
TGCGCCAGCAGCGTACGATATAATAGCAATCAGCCCCAGCATTTT
CASSVRYNSNQPQHF
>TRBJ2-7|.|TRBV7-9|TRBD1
TGTGCCAGCAGCTCACCGAACAGGGGACACTACGAGCAGTACTTC
CASSSPNRGHYEQYF
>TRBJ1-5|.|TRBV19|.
TGTGCCAGTAGAACGGGACATCGGAAGCCCCAGCATTTT
CASRTGHRKPQHF
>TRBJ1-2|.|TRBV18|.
TGTGCCAGCTCGGAGGGCGGGACTTTTGGCTACACCTTC
CASSEGGTFGYTF
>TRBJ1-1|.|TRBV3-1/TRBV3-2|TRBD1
TGTGCCAGCAGTTTCGGACAGGGGGCATGGGCTTTCTTT
CASSFGQGAWAFF
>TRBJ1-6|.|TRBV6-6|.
TGTGCCAGCAGCCCCCAACAGGGCAGCGTCCACTTT
CASSPQQGSVHF
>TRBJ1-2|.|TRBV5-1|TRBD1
TGCGCCAGCAGCATCGCAGGGGGGGATGGCTACACCTTC
CASSIAGGDGYTF
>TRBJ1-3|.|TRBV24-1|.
TGTGCCACCAGTGACTCCCCGGACATCGGAAACACCATATATTTT
CATSDSPDIGNTIYF
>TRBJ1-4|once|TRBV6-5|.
TGTGCCAGCACAAAGTCCACAACTAATGAAAAACTGTTTTTT
CASTKSTTNEKLFF